The 12 T cell receptor beta chains below all came from one sample that was sequenced in a study of OX40 agonist ivuxolimab in advanced cancers. Libraries were prepared through the immunoSEQ multiplex PCR assay. TCRdb mirrors the immuneACCESS table, restricted to in-frame sequences. Some clones are absent from its copies; in checked studies, under half trace to an unresolved V gene, and the reason for the others is unknown. For this sample the table gives over 75,000 clones, of which approximately 91% were detected only once. The ten top clones hold around 0.34% of the sample. Source: CD4+ or CD8+ T cells sorted from blood, taken in a trial of the OX40 agonist ivuxolimab. The receptor source for this set is an adult with an advanced solid tumor such as melanoma, head and neck, liver or kidney cancer.

The chain employs TRBV28 and TRBJ2-1; D ambiguous. Between the trimmed V and J ends, which lost 6 bases and 9 bases, there was a span of 9 bases. This CDR3 contains 11 residues. In germline, CDR1 is MDHEN, CDR2 SYDVKM. The CDR3 region has the DNA TGTGCCAGCAGAATCCGGACTGAGCAGTTCTTC. It encodes CASRIRTEQFF.

This chain links TRBV6-5 with TRBJ2-7, with D perhaps matching TRBD2 (6 bases). CDR1 and CDR2 from the germline V gene are MNHEY and SVGAGI. Trimming took off 2 bases at V and 0 bases at J, with 8 bases between the two ends. CDR3 length: 14 amino acids. CDR3 in DNA: TGTGCCAGCAGTTACGGGAGGAGCTCCTACGAGCAGTACTTC. Amino acid sequence: CASSYGRSSYEQYF.

This clone was seen just once. The rearrangement links TRBV4-1 to TRBJ2-5; TRBD1 aligns across 9 bases. CDR3 length: 16 amino acids. With 1 base clipped from V and 5 bases from J, the junction kept 8 bases outside the gene matches. From germline, CDR1 is MGHRA and CDR2 YSYEKL. The CDR3 region has the DNA TGCGCCAGCAGCCAAGTGGGACAGGGCGAGTGGGAGACCCAGTACTTC. Protein sequence: CASSQVGQGEWETQYF.

Written as DNA, the CDR3 is TGTGCCAGCAGCTTGGCCAGGGAAGAGACCCAGTACTTC. Translated: CASSLAREETQYF. The chain couples TRBV5-4 to TRBJ2-5; a weak D match, TRBD1 (5 bases). Trimming pared 0 bases from V and 3 bases from J, leaving 6 bases between. In germline, CDR1 is SGHNT, CDR2 YYREEE (reference sequence). The CDR3 has 13 residues.

V and J are TRBV7-9 and TRBJ2-5; D is perhaps TRBD2 (6 bases). The CDR3 is 16 amino acids. Germline V gives CDR1 SEHNR, CDR2 FQNEAQ (reference sequence). The V end lost 3 bases, the J end lost 2 bases, and 16 bases lay between the germline ends. The CDR3 loop reads CASSLAGASAQETQYF. The CDR3 DNA reads TGTGCCAGCAGCTTGGCCGGGGCTAGCGCACAAGAGACCCAGTACTTC.

The chain joins TRBV4-1 to TRBJ1-1, with D perhaps TRBD1 (5 bases). The CDR3 loop spans 16 amino acids. Germline loops: CDR1 MGHRA, CDR2 YSYEKL. The germline V and J ends were trimmed by 1 base and 4 bases, with 16 bases remaining between them. The CDR3 region is CASSQVFTGLGTEAFF. CDR3 coding DNA: TGCGCCAGCAGCCAAGTTTTTACAGGTCTTGGCACTGAAGCTTTCTTT.

This chain uses TRBV7-2 with TRBJ2-2, with 11 bases fitting TRBD1. This CDR3 has 16 residues. Germline V CDR1 and CDR2: SGHTA, FQGNSA. The V segment lost 5 bases and the J segment 4 bases; nucleotides outside the gene matches: 6. The DNA of the CDR3 is TGTGCCAGCAGCCCCCGGGACAGGGGGTCCACCGGGGAGCTGTTTTTT. Amino acid sequence: CASSPRDRGSTGELFF.

This chain uses TRBV20-1 with TRBJ2-1; D remains unclear. CDR3 size: 11 residues. The germline V gene encodes CDR1 DFQATT and CDR2 SNEGSKA (reference sequence). The ends were cut back, 6 bases at V and 9 bases at J, with 12 bases in the middle. CDR3 region: CSAPTGFEQFF. CDR3 coding DNA: TGCAGTGCGCCTACTGGCTTTGAGCAGTTCTTC.

This chain links TRBV20-1 with TRBJ2-7; the D gene is possibly TRBD2 (5 bases). CDR3 length: 11 residues. Looked up from germline, CDR1 is DFQATT and CDR2 is SNEGSKA (reference sequence). V shed 5 bases and J shed 3 bases, with 8 bases lying between them. CDR3 DNA sequence: TGCAGTGCTGCCCGGGGCTACGAGCAGTACTTC. Protein product: CSAARGYEQYF.

V is TRBV2 and J is TRBJ2-7; D not resolved. Germline lookup yields CDR1 SNHLY and CDR2 FYNNEI. The ends were cut back, 1 base at V and 2 bases at J, with 9 bases in the middle. This CDR3 spans 14 amino acids. The CDR3 DNA reads as TGTGCCAGCAGTGAAGGGCTAGGCCCCTACGAGCAGTACTTC. Its translation: CASSEGLGPYEQYF. The variable domain in full, with the rest retrieved from reference TRBV2 and TRBJ2-7, is EPEVTQTPSHQVTQMGQEVILRCVPISNHLYFYWYRQILGQKVEFLVSFYNNEISEKSEIFDDQFSVERPDGSNFTLKIRSTKLEDSAMYFCASSEGLGPYEQYFGPGTRLTVT.

J is TRBJ1-6 and V is TRBV19; unclear D gene. V was clipped by 7 bases and J by 10 bases, with 11 bases between them. Germline values: CDR1 LNHDA, CDR2 SQIVND (reference sequence). The CDR3 covers 12 residues. The CDR3 loop is CASKGTRSPLHF. The DNA of the CDR3 is TGTGCCAGTAAGGGCACAAGATCACCCCTCCACTTT.

J is TRBJ2-7 and V is TRBV7-2; TRBD2 agrees at 14 bases. With 5 bases clipped from V and 5 bases from J, the junction kept 11 bases outside the gene matches. The CDR3 extends over 17 amino acids. CDR1 SGHTA and CDR2 FQGNSA come from the germline V gene. CDR3 sequence reads: CASSRFGTSGSRNEQYF. Written as DNA, the CDR3 is TGTGCCAGCAGCCGGTTTGGGACTAGCGGGAGCAGGAACGAGCAGTACTTC. Looking up the rest from reference TRBV7-2 and TRBJ2-7 gives the full variable domain: GAGVSQSPSNKVTEKGKDVELRCDPISGHTALYWYRQSLGQGLEFLIYFQGNSAPDKSGLPSDRFSAERTGGSVSTLTIQRTQQEDSAVYLCASSRFGTSGSRNEQYFGPGTRLTVT.